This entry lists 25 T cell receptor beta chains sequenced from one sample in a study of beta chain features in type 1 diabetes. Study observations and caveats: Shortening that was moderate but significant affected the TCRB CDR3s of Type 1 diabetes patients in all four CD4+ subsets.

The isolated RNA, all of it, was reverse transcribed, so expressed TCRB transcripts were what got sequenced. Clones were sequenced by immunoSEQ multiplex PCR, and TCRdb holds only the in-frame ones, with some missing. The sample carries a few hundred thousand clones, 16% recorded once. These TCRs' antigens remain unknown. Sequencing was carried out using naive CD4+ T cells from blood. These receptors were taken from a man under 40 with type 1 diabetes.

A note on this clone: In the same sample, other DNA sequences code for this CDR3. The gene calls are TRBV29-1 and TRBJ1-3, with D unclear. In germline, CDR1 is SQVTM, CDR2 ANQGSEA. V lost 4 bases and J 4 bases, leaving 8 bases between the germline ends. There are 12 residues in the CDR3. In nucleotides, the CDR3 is TGCAGCGTTGTGGCGGGCGGAAACACCATATATTTT. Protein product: CSVVAGGNTIYF. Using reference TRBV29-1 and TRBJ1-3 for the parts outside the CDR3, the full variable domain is SAVISQKPSRDICQRGTSLTIQCQVDSQVTMMFWYRQQPGQSLTLIATANQGSEATYESGFVIDKFPISRPNLTFSTLTVSNMSPEDSSIYLCSVVAGGNTIYFGEGSWLTVV.

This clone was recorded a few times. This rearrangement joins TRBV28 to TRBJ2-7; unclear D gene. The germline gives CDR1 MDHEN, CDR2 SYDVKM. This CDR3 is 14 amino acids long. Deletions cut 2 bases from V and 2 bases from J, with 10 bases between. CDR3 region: CASSLLGGTYEQYF. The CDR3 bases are TGTGCCAGCAGTTTACTGGGTGGGACCTACGAGCAGTACTTC.

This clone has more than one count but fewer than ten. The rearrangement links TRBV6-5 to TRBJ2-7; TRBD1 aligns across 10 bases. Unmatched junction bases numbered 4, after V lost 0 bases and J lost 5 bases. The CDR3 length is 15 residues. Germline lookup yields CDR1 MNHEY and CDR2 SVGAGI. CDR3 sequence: CASSYSWTGGNEQYF. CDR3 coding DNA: TGTGCCAGCAGTTACTCGTGGACAGGGGGTAACGAGCAGTACTTC.

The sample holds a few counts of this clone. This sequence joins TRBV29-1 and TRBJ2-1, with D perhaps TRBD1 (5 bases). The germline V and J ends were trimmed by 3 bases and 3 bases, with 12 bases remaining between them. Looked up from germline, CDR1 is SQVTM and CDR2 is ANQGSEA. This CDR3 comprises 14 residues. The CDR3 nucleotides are TGCAGCGTTGAGGTCCAGGGTCTCTACAATGAGCAGTTCTTC. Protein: CSVEVQGLYNEQFF.

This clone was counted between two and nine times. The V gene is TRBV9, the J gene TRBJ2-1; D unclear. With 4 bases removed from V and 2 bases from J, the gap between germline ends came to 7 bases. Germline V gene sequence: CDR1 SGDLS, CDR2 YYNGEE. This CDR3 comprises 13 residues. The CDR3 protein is CASSTSTYNEQFF. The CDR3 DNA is TGTGCCAGCAGCACCTCGACCTACAATGAGCAGTTCTTC.

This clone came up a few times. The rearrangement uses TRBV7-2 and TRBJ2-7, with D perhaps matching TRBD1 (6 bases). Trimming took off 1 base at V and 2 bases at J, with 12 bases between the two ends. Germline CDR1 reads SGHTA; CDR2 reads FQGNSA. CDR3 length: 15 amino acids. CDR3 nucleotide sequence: TGTGCCAGCAGCTTAGTGTCAGGGGTGGCCTACGAGCAGTACTTC. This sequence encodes CASSLVSGVAYEQYF.

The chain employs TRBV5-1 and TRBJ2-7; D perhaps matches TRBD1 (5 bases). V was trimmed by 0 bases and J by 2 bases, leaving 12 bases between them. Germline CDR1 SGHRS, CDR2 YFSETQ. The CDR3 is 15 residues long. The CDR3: CASSLGVVTAYEQYF. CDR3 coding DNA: TGCGCCAGCAGCTTGGGAGTTGTGACAGCCTACGAGCAGTACTTC.

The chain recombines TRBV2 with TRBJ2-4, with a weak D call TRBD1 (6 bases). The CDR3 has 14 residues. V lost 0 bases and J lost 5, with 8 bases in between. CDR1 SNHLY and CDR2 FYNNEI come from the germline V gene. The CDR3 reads CASSEADRQNIQYF. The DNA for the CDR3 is TGTGCCAGCAGTGAAGCAGACAGGCAAAACATTCAGTACTTC.

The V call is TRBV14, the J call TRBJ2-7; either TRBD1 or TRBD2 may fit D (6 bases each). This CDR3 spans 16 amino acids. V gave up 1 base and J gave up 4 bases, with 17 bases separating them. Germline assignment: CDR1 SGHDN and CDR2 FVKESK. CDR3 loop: CASSQAPGEEEYEQYF. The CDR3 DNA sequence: TGTGCCAGCAGCCAAGCCCCAGGGGAGGAAGAATACGAGCAGTACTTC.

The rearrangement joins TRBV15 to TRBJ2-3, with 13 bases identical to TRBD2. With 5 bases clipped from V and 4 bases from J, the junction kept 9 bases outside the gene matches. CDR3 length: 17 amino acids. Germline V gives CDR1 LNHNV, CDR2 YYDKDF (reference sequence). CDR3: CATSFALLAGGSDTQYF. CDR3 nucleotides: TGTGCCACCAGCTTCGCCTTACTAGCGGGAGGGTCAGATACGCAGTATTTT.

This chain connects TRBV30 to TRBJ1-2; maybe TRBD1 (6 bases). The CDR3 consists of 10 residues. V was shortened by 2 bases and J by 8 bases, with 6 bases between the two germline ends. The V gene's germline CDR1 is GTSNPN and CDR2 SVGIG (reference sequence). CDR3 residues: CAWSQGGYTF. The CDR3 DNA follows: TGTGCCTGGAGTCAGGGGGGCTACACCTTC. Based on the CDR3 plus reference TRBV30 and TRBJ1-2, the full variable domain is SQTIHQWPATLVQPVGSPLSLECTVEGTSNPNLYWYRQAAGRGLQLLFYSVGIGQISSEVPQNLSASRPQDRQFILSSKKLLLSDSGFYLCAWSQGGYTFGSGTRLTVV.

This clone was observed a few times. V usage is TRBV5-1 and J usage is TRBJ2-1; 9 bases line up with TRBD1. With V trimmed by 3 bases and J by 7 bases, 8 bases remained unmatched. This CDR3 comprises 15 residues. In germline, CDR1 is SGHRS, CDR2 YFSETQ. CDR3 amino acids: CASSWGQGIPNEQFF. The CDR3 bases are TGCGCCAGCAGCTGGGGACAGGGCATTCCGAATGAGCAGTTCTTC.

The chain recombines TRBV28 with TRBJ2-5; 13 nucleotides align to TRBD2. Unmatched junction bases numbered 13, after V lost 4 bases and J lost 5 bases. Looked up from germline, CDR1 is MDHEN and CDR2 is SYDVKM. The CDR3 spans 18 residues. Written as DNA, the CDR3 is TGTGCCAGCAGTTCTAAGCCCGGGACTAGCGGGATACGGGAGACCCAGTACTTC. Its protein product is CASSSKPGTSGIRETQYF.

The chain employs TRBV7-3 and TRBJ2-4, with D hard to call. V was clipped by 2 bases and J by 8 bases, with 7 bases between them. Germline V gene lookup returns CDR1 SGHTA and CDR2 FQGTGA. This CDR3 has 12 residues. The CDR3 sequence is CASSLPTDIQYF. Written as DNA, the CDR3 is TGTGCCAGCAGCTTACCCACGGACATTCAGTACTTC.

CDR3 nucleotide sequence: TGTGCCAGCAGGACCGCGGGGCGGTCCGTACCAGATACGCAGTATTTT. Translated: CASRTAGRSVPDTQYF. V usage is TRBV11-2 and J usage is TRBJ2-3, with D possibly matching TRBD2 (6 bases). V was shortened by 6 bases and J by 4 bases, with 20 bases between the two germline ends. Germline CDR1 is SGHAT and CDR2 is FQNNGV. The CDR3 contains 16 residues.

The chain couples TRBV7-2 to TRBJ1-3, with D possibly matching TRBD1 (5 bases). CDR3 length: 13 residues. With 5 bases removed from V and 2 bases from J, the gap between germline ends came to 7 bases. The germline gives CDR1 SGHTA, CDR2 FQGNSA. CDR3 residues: CASSPGPGNTIYF. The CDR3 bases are TGTGCCAGCAGCCCAGGGCCTGGAAACACCATATATTTT.

CDR3 region: CASSTWRESGIQYF. DNA of the CDR3: TGTGCCAGCAGTACCTGGAGGGAGTCAGGGATTCAGTACTTC. V and J are TRBV27 and TRBJ2-4, with a weak D call TRBD2 (6 bases). Trimming removed 5 bases from V and 10 bases from J, with 18 bases in between. The CDR3 runs to 14 residues. Per germline, CDR1 MNHEY and CDR2 SMNVEV (reference sequence).

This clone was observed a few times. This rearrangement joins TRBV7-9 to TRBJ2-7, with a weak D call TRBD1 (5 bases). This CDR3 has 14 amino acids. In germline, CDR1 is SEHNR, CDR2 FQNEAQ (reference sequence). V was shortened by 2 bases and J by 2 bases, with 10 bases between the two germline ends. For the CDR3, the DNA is TGTGCCAGCAGCTTAATGGACACCGCCTACGAGCAGTACTTC. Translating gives CASSLMDTAYEQYF.

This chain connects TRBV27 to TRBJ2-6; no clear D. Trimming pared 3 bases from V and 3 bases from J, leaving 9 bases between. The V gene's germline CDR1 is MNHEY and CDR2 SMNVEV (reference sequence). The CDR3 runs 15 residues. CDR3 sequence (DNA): TGTGCCAGCAGTTTTTGGGTGGTTGGGGCCAACGTCCTGACTTTC. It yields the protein CASSFWVVGANVLTF.

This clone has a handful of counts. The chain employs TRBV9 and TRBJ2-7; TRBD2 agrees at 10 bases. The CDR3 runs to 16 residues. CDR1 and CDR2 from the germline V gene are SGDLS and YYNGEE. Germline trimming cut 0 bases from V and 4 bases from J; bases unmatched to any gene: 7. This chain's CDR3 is CASSVAPSGSRYEQYF. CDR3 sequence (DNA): TGTGCCAGCAGCGTAGCTCCTAGCGGGAGTAGGTACGAGCAGTACTTC. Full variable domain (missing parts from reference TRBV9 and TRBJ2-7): DSGVTQTPKHLITATGQRVTLRCSPRSGDLSVYWYQQSLDQGLQFLIQYYNGEERAKGNILERFSAQQFPDLHSELNLSSLELGDSALYFCASSVAPSGSRYEQYFGPGTRLTVT.

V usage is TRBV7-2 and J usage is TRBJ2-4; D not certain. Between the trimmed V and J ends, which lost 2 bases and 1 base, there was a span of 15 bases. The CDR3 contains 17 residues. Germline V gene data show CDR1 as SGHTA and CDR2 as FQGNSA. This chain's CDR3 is CASSLTKPTGAKNIQYF. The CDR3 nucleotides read TGTGCCAGCAGCTTAACGAAGCCCACCGGGGCCAAAAACATTCAGTACTTC.

The CDR3 sequence is CASSSSGTGSDTQYF. The CDR3 coding sequence is TGCGCCAGCAGCTCTTCCGGGACAGGTTCAGATACGCAGTATTTT. This rearrangement joins TRBV5-1 to TRBJ2-3, with 8 bases fitting TRBD1. Germline V gene sequence: CDR1 SGHRS, CDR2 YFSETQ. This CDR3 has 15 residues. With 3 bases clipped from V and 4 bases from J, the junction kept 7 bases outside the gene matches.

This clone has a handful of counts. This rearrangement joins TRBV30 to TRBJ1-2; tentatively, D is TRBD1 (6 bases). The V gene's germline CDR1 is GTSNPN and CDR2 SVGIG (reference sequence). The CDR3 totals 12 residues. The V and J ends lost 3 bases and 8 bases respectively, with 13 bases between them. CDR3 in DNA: TGTGCCTGGAGACGGGACACGAACGGCTACACCTTC. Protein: CAWRRDTNGYTF.

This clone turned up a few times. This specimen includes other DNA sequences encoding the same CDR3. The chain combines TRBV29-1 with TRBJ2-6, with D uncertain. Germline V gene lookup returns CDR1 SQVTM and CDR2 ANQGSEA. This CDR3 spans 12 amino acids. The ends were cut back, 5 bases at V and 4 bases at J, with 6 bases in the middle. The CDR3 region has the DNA TGCAGCGTTTTATCGGGGGCCAACGTCCTGACTTTC. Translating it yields CSVLSGANVLTF.

For the CDR3, the DNA is TGTGCCAGCAGCTTAACCTCCGGGACGGATAACATAGATACGCAGTATTTT. Its protein product is CASSLTSGTDNIDTQYF. The chain employs TRBV11-2 and TRBJ2-3; D may correspond to TRBD1 or TRBD2 (5 bases each). CDR1 is SGHAT and CDR2 is FQNNGV in the germline V gene. This CDR3 has 17 amino acids. V lost 2 bases and J 5 bases, leaving 20 bases between the germline ends.